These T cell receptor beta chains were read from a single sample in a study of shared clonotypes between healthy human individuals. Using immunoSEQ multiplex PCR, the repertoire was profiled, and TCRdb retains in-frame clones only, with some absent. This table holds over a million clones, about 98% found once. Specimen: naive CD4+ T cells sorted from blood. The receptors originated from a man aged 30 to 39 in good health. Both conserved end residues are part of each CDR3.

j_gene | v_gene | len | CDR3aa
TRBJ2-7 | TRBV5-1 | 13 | CASRTAARDEQYF
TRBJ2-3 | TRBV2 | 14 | CASIGRPSTDTQYF
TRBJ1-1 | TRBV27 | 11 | CASMGYTEAFF
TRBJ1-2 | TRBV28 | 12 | CASSPYRDGYTF
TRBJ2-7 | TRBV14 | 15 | CASSHGGKPHYEQYF
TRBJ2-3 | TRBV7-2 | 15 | CASSQAGPTGDTQYF
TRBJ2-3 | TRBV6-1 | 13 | CASSALSHDTQYF
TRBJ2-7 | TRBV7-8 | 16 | CASSLGRTSDLEEQYF
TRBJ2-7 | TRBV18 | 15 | CASSLTGTGGNEQYF
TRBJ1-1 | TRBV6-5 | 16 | CASSYAGIVGNTEAFF
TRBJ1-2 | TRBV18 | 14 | CASSPTADNYGYTF
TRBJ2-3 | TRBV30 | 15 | CAWEGAGGTTDTQYF
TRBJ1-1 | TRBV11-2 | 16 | CASSLEGQGAITEAFF
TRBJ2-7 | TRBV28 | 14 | CASSETRTQKEQYF
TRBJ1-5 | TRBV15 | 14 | CATSRERDNQPQHF
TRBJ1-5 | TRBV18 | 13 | CASSLGADQPQHF
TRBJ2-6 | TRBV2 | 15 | CASSELGSGANVLTF
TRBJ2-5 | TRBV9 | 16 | CASSVGVAGGSETQYF
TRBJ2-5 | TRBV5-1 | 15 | CASSSGLAGSETQYF
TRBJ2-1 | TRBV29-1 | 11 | CSVAVMSEQFF
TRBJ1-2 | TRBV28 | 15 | CASIAPGGFNYGYTF
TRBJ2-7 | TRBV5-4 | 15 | CASSPQLPNSYEQYF
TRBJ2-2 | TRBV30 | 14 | CAWRTGGNTGELFF